The 17 T cell receptor beta chains presented below share a single source sample, sequenced in a study of OX40 agonist ivuxolimab in advanced cancers. Sequencing used immunoSEQ multiplex PCR; TCRdb keeps in-frame clones, though not all of them. Here the sample spans about 60,000 clones, roughly four fifths being singletons. The material sequenced was CD4+ or CD8+ T cells sorted from blood, taken in a trial of the OX40 agonist ivuxolimab. The receptors stem from an adult with an advanced solid tumor such as melanoma, head and neck, liver or kidney cancer.

The rearrangement links TRBV5-4 to TRBJ2-5; the D gene is possibly TRBD1 (6 bases). Germline V gene sequence: CDR1 SGHNT, CDR2 YYREEE (reference sequence). Trimming took 4 bases from V and 2 from J, leaving 12 bases between them. The length of the CDR3 is 14 residues. CDR3: CASSLRQAQETQYF. For the CDR3, the DNA is TGTGCCAGCAGCCTAAGACAGGCACAAGAGACCCAGTACTTC.

CDR3: CASSAITGGTDTQYF. DNA for the CDR3: TGTGCCAGCAGTGCCATCACGGGCGGCACAGATACGCAGTATTTT. The gene calls are TRBV2 and TRBJ2-3; D is uncertain. Per the germline V gene, CDR1 is SNHLY and CDR2 is FYNNEI. The CDR3 consists of 15 residues. The V end was cut by 4 bases, the J end by 1 base, with 12 bases between.

The genes are TRBV29-1 and TRBJ2-7; D unclear. The CDR3 has 11 amino acids. Germline V gene sequence: CDR1 SQVTM, CDR2 ANQGSEA. V dropped 7 bases and J dropped 4 bases, with 11 bases sitting between them. The DNA for the CDR3 is TGCAGCGCTCGGATGACTTACGAGCAGTACTTC. Encoded protein: CSARMTYEQYF.

V usage is TRBV2 and J usage is TRBJ2-5, with D hard to call. The CDR3 sequence is 13 residues long. The V and J ends lost 4 bases and 1 base respectively, with 7 bases between them. The germline gives CDR1 SNHLY, CDR2 FYNNEI. CDR3 DNA sequence: TGTGCCAGCAGTGTAATTAGCCAAGAGACCCAGTACTTC. This encodes CASSVISQETQYF.

The chain employs TRBV5-1 and TRBJ2-1; TRBD2 is a possible D gene (6 bases). With 6 bases removed from V and 7 bases from J, the gap between germline ends came to 23 bases. Germline V gene sequence: CDR1 SGHRS, CDR2 YFSETQ. This CDR3 region has 16 residues. CDR3 DNA: TGCGCCAGCAACCCGGAATCTCGGTCCCTAGCGAATGAGCAGTTCTTC. Amino acids: CASNPESRSLANEQFF.

This chain connects TRBV27 to TRBJ2-3; D is perhaps TRBD2 (6 bases). The germline V and J ends were trimmed by 5 bases and 4 bases, with 19 bases remaining between them. In germline, CDR1 is MNHEY, CDR2 SMNVEV (reference sequence). There are 16 residues in the CDR3. The CDR3: CASSPPHGRVADTQYF. CDR3 nucleotide sequence: TGTGCCAGCAGTCCTCCTCACGGGAGAGTAGCAGATACGCAGTATTTT.

V usage is TRBV7-3 and J usage is TRBJ2-6, with no clear D. The germline V and J ends were trimmed by 7 bases and 0 bases, with 10 bases remaining between them. Germline V gene lookup returns CDR1 SGHTA and CDR2 FQGTGA. The CDR3 loop spans 15 amino acids. The CDR3 DNA follows: TGTGCCAGCAACCCGGGTAGCTCTGGGGCCAACGTCCTGACTTTC. Amino acids: CASNPGSSGANVLTF.

V and J are TRBV5-6 and TRBJ2-7; TRBD1 matches 8 bases. Looked up from germline, CDR1 is SGHDT and CDR2 is YYEEEE. The CDR3 spans 13 residues. V dropped 4 bases and J dropped 3; count of bases not matched to a gene: 3. CDR3 sequence: CASSRGQGYEQYF. The CDR3 nucleotides read TGTGCCAGCAGCCGCGGACAGGGCTACGAGCAGTACTTC.

The chain links TRBV4-3 to TRBJ2-7; 11 positions match TRBD2. Per the germline V gene, CDR1 is LGHNA and CDR2 is YSLEER. This CDR3 spans 15 amino acids. Trimming cost V 4 bases and J 9 bases; bases outside gene matches: 11. CDR3: CASSLEIAGGPSQYF. In DNA, the CDR3 is TGCGCCAGCAGCCTCGAGATAGCGGGAGGGCCGTCGCAGTACTTC.

The genes are TRBV5-1 and TRBJ1-1; D ambiguous. With 0 bases removed from V and 1 base from J, the gap between germline ends came to 10 bases. The CDR3 is 15 residues long. CDR1 is SGHRS and CDR2 is YFSETQ in the germline V gene. As DNA, the CDR3 is TGCGCCAGCAGCTTGGAGGCGGGATCGAACACTGAAGCTTTCTTT. It yields the protein CASSLEAGSNTEAFF. The entire variable domain, with the rest obtained from reference TRBV5-1 and TRBJ1-1, is as follows: KAGVTQTPRYLIKTRGQQVTLSCSPISGHRSVSWYQQTPGQGLQFLFEYFSETQRNKGNFPGRFSGRQFSNSRSEMNVSTLELGDSALYLCASSLEAGSNTEAFFGQGTRLTVV.

The CDR3 coding sequence is TGTGCCAGCAGTGCATGGGACAGGGGGACCTACGAGCAGTACTTC. It is translated as CASSAWDRGTYEQYF. The V call is TRBV28, the J call TRBJ2-7, with 11 bases identical to TRBD1. Germline V gene sequence: CDR1 MDHEN, CDR2 SYDVKM. Trimming at V came to 5 bases and at J to 2 bases, leaving 5 bases not matched to a gene. The length of the CDR3 is 15 residues.

In regard to this clone: The sample holds other DNA sequences that translate to the same CDR3. V gene TRBV28 combines with J gene TRBJ1-2; 10 bases are shared with TRBD1. The CDR3 runs 17 residues. The V and J ends lost 5 bases and 7 bases, in that order; junction bases with no gene match: 16. The germline CDR1 and CDR2 sequences are MDHEN and SYDVKM. As DNA, the CDR3 is TGTGCCAGCAGTCCGATCAACCATGAGGACAGGGGGGGTGGCTACACCTTC. It is translated as CASSPINHEDRGGGYTF.

This chain joins TRBV28 and TRBJ1-2; D is ambiguous. V lost 4 bases and J lost 4, with 10 bases in between. CDR1 and CDR2 from the germline V gene are MDHEN and SYDVKM. The CDR3 covers 13 residues. The DNA of the CDR3 is TGTGCCAGCAGTTCGTATCAGATCTATGGCTACACCTTC. Translation: CASSSYQIYGYTF.

This rearrangement joins TRBV5-1 to TRBJ1-1; 7 bases line up with TRBD1. J was trimmed by 1 base and V by 2 bases; bases with no gene match: 5. The CDR3 totals 15 residues. The germline V gene has CDR1 SGHRS and CDR2 YFSETQ. CDR3 DNA sequence: TGCGCCAGCAGCTTAAGACAGGGCAGGAACACTGAAGCTTTCTTT. Translated, it gives CASSLRQGRNTEAFF. The full variable domain, rest sourced from reference TRBV5-1 and TRBJ1-1, is KAGVTQTPRYLIKTRGQQVTLSCSPISGHRSVSWYQQTPGQGLQFLFEYFSETQRNKGNFPGRFSGRQFSNSRSEMNVSTLELGDSALYLCASSLRQGRNTEAFFGQGTRLTVV.

This chain connects TRBV5-1 to TRBJ2-1; 12 bases are shared with TRBD2. The length of the CDR3 is 15 residues. Unmatched junction bases numbered 1, after V lost 1 base and J lost 5 bases. Germline-derived CDR1 and CDR2 are SGHRS and YFSETQ. CDR3 protein: CASSLRLAGDNEQFF. Here the CDR3 DNA reads TGCGCCAGCAGCTTGAGACTAGCGGGAGACAATGAGCAGTTCTTC.

This clone came up a few times. V usage is TRBV6-5 and J usage is TRBJ2-1; 8 nucleotides agree with TRBD2. Unmatched junction bases numbered 10, after V lost 6 bases and J lost 6 bases. Germline V gives CDR1 MNHEY, CDR2 SVGAGI. CDR3 length: 15 amino acids. The CDR3 is CASSPRLAGINEQFF. CDR3 nucleotide sequence: TGTGCCAGCAGCCCTCGCCTAGCGGGTATCAATGAGCAGTTCTTC.

The chain links TRBV6-5 to TRBJ1-3; D unclear. V was clipped by 4 bases and J by 3 bases, with 16 bases between them. Germline loops: CDR1 MNHEY, CDR2 SVGAGI. This CDR3 has 16 residues. Written as DNA, the CDR3 is TGTGCCAGCAGTTCTGTATTGGGTTCGGGTGGAAACACCATATATTTT. It encodes CASSSVLGSGGNTIYF.